The T cell receptor beta chain under discussion was sequenced for a study of blood T cell repertoires in COVID-19. Across the whole study: COVID-19 samples collected from the United States, Italy and Spain covered acute and convalescent phases.

TCRdb's table, derived via immunoSEQ multiplex PCR, lists solely in-frame clones and lacks some. The table shows 110,000 to 150,000 clones, with roughly three quarters occurring only once. V lost 5 bases to trimming and J lost 0 bases, with 11 bases between them. The germline V gene encodes CDR1 SQVTM and CDR2 ANQGSEA. This CDR3 contains 14 residues. The source is a man aged 55 to 70 with acute or convalescent COVID-19. The chain employs TRBV29-1 and TRBJ2-1; no firm D call. The sample comprised peripheral blood. Here the CDR3 DNA reads TGCAGCGTTTATTCTGCGGCCTCCTACAATGAGCAGTTCTTC. Its protein product is CSVYSAASYNEQFF.